This T cell receptor beta chain was sequenced in a study of tissue T cells after allogeneic stem cell transplantation. The assay was immunoSEQ multiplex PCR, and TCRdb's table has in-frame clones only and misses some. The table has under 9,000 clones, roughly 56% seen once; the top ten hold approximately 20%. The CDR3 extends over 13 amino acids. Trimming took off 0 bases at V and 7 bases at J, with 7 bases between the two ends. Per germline, CDR1 MNHNY and CDR2 SVGAGI (reference sequence). The receptor was derived from a female donor over 55 with lung cancer. V gene TRBV6-6 combines with J gene TRBJ2-1; D unclear. Source: duodenum tissue, taken at autopsy. CDR3 coding DNA: TGTGCCAGCAGTTACTCGCAGAGGAATGAGCAGTTCTTC. Translation: CASSYSQRNEQFF.